A single sample gave rise to the 16 T cell receptor beta chains below, sequenced in a study of blood T cells in healthy people across ages. A second 7 to 11 cycle PCR used barcoded and J-beta primers. TCRdb redid the calling of the 5' RACE reads with MiXCR, one entry per CDR3 protein. The sample shows approximately 1,700,000 distinct CDR3 sequences, about two fifths of them seen only once. The source material was blood. All receptors come from a human donor in good health.

This clonotype was observed a few times. The chain joins TRBV12-3 or TRBV12-4 to TRBJ2-1, with D maybe TRBD1 (5 bases). Trimming left V 7 bases short and J 8 bases short, with 21 bases between. This CDR3 region has 15 residues. CDR3 sequence: CASTTQGRVIDEQFF. CDR3 coding DNA: TGTGCCAGCACCACTCAGGGCAGGGTGATTGATGAGCAGTTCTTC.

The chain has TRBV7-8 and TRBJ2-1, with 9 bases aligning to TRBD2. The CDR3 consists of 16 residues. Germline CDR1 SGHVS, CDR2 FQNEAQ. J gave up 4 bases and V 4 bases, and 8 bases lay outside the gene matches. The CDR3 DNA follows: TGTGCCAGCAGCTCGGGCCGTCTAGCGGGGTACAATGAGCAGTTCTTC. As protein: CASSSGRLAGYNEQFF. Together with reference TRBV7-8 and TRBJ2-1, the CDR3 gives the full variable domain: GAGVSQSPRYKVAKRGQDVALRCDPISGHVSLFWYQQALGQGPEFLTYFQNEAQLDKSGLPSDRFFAERPEGSVSTLKIQRTQQEDSAVYLCASSSGRLAGYNEQFFGPGTRLTVL.

The J gene is TRBJ2-7, the V gene TRBV18; tentative D call: TRBD1 (5 bases). The germline V gene encodes CDR1 KGHSH and CDR2 LQKENI. V lost 6 bases and J lost 2, with 20 bases in between. The CDR3 is made up of 16 amino acids. CDR3 residues: CASSNQGPRQPYEQYF. CDR3 nucleotides: TGTGCCAGCTCTAACCAGGGCCCCCGGCAGCCCTACGAGCAGTACTTC. The variable domain in full, completed from reference TRBV18 and TRBJ2-7, reads NAGVMQNPRHLVRRRGQEARLRCSPMKGHSHVYWYRQLPEEGLKFMVYLQKENIIDESGMPKERFSAEFPKEGPSILRIQQVVRGDSAAYFCASSNQGPRQPYEQYFGPGTRLTVT.

The V and J genes are TRBV5-1 and TRBJ1-1; D is unclear. The CDR3 spans 14 residues. V was trimmed by 3 bases and J by 3 bases, leaving 12 bases between them. Per germline, CDR1 SGHRS and CDR2 YFSETQ. CDR3 DNA: TGCGCCAGCAGCTGGTCCTCCGGGGACACTGAAGCTTTCTTT. Its translation: CASSWSSGDTEAFF.

The gene calls are TRBV7-2 and TRBJ2-7, with TRBD1 matching over 7 bases. V was pared by 1 base and J by 3 bases, with 6 bases of the junction left unmatched. The CDR3 consists of 15 residues. Germline-derived CDR1 and CDR2 are SGHTA and FQGNSA. The CDR3 bases are TGTGCCAGCAGCTTAGAAGGGGGCATAAACTACGAGCAGTACTTC. Its translation is CASSLEGGINYEQYF.

V and J are TRBV7-9 and TRBJ2-5; 7 nucleotides agree with TRBD1. CDR3 size: 17 residues. V dropped 5 bases and J dropped 4; count of bases not matched to a gene: 16. Germline V gene lookup returns CDR1 SEHNR and CDR2 FQNEAQ (reference sequence). CDR3 loop: CASSARIGTDQGETQYF. CDR3 bases: TGTGCCAGCAGCGCTCGAATTGGGACAGACCAGGGAGAGACCCAGTACTTC.

The chain carries TRBV7-8 and TRBJ1-1; D not certain. This CDR3 is 16 amino acids long. V lost 1 base, J lost 11 bases, and 23 bases lay in between. Germline V CDR1 and CDR2: SGHVS, FQNEAQ. The CDR3 reads CASSLETRLHRDCAFF. DNA for the CDR3: TGTGCCAGCAGCTTAGAGACGAGGCTCCATCGAGACTGCGCTTTCTTT. The whole variable domain, filled in from reference TRBV7-8 and TRBJ1-1, reads GAGVSQSPRYKVAKRGQDVALRCDPISGHVSLFWYQQALGQGPEFLTYFQNEAQLDKSGLPSDRFFAERPEGSVSTLKIQRTQQEDSAVYLCASSLETRLHRDCAFFGQGTRLTVV.

The V call is TRBV7-8, the J call TRBJ2-5; D is ambiguous. The CDR3 has 15 amino acids. In germline, CDR1 is SGHVS, CDR2 FQNEAQ. V lost 1 base to trimming and J lost 2 bases, with 11 bases between them. CDR3 in DNA: TGTGCCAGCAGCTTAGGGGTACAGCTTCAAGAGACCCAGTACTTC. It is translated as CASSLGVQLQETQYF.

This chain uses TRBV7-8 with TRBJ1-1, with D possibly matching TRBD1 (5 bases). V dropped 5 bases and J dropped 6 bases, with 13 bases sitting between them. The CDR3 is 13 amino acids. Germline CDR1 reads SGHVS; CDR2 reads FQNEAQ. Written as DNA, the CDR3 is TGTGCCAGCAGCCCTGGGGGATGGGCTGAAGCTTTCTTT. It is translated as CASSPGGWAEAFF.

The V gene is TRBV29-1, the J gene TRBJ2-7, with 7 positions matching TRBD1. V shed 6 bases, J shed 4 bases, and the junction held 9 bases outside the gene matches. The V gene's germline CDR1 is SQVTM and CDR2 ANQGSEA. This CDR3 region has 13 residues. This chain's CDR3 is CSVRTGTAYEQYF. CDR3 in DNA: TGCAGCGTACGTACCGGGACAGCATACGAGCAGTACTTC.

This chain links TRBV24-1 with TRBJ2-1; D possibly corresponds to TRBD2 (5 bases). Germline lookup yields CDR1 KGHDR and CDR2 SFDVKD. V was trimmed by 7 bases and J by 7 bases, leaving 10 bases between them. This CDR3 region has 12 residues. As DNA, the CDR3 is TGTGCCACCAGGACTACGAGGAATGAGCAGTTCTTC. Translation gives CATRTTRNEQFF.

A few counts support this clonotype. The V call is TRBV4-2, the J call TRBJ1-3; TRBD1 might be the D (5 bases). The germline V and J ends were trimmed by 0 bases and 8 bases, with 14 bases remaining between them. Germline V gene lookup returns CDR1 LGHNA and CDR2 YNFKEQ. The CDR3 totals 15 residues. Here the CDR3 reads CASSQERQGRDTIYF. For the CDR3, the DNA is TGTGCCAGCAGCCAAGAGAGGCAGGGTAGGGACACCATATATTTT.

The chain employs TRBV4-1 and TRBJ2-1; maybe TRBD1 (6 bases). CDR1 MGHRA and CDR2 YSYEKL come from the germline V gene. The CDR3 is 15 residues long. V was cut by 2 bases and J by 5 bases, with 13 bases left in between. CDR3 sequence (DNA): TGCGCCAGCAGCCAATTGGGGGACAAACACAATGAGCAGTTCTTC. Its translation is CASSQLGDKHNEQFF.

This chain connects TRBV6-2 or TRBV6-3 to TRBJ1-2, with TRBD1 matching over 8 bases. V lost 0 bases, J lost 6 bases, and 18 bases stayed unmatched. Germline CDR1 MNHEY, CDR2 SVGEGT. This CDR3 region has 19 residues. The CDR3 DNA sequence: TGTGCCAGCAGTTACTCTTCGAATCAAGCGCCCGACAGGGGTGATGGCTACACCTTC. Encoded protein: CASSYSSNQAPDRGDGYTF.

The chain has TRBV18 and TRBJ2-2, with D unresolved. Trimming removed 1 base at V and 1 base at J, with 13 bases between. The CDR3 contains 17 residues. CDR1 is KGHSH and CDR2 is LQKENI in the germline V gene. CDR3 in DNA: TGTGCCAGCTCACCACTAGTGGCACGCCTGAACACCGGGGAGCTGTTTTTT. It is translated as CASSPLVARLNTGELFF.

This clonotype came up a few times. Mismatch with germline at one junction end may stem from a read error. V gene TRBV27 combines with J gene TRBJ2-7, with 9 bases identical to TRBD1. This CDR3 comprises 15 residues. Germline CDR1 MNHEY, CDR2 SMNVEV (reference sequence). Written as DNA, the CDR3 is TGTGTCAGCAGTCAAAGGACAGGGGCGCGGGGCGAGCAGTACTTC. This translates into CVSSQRTGARGEQYF.